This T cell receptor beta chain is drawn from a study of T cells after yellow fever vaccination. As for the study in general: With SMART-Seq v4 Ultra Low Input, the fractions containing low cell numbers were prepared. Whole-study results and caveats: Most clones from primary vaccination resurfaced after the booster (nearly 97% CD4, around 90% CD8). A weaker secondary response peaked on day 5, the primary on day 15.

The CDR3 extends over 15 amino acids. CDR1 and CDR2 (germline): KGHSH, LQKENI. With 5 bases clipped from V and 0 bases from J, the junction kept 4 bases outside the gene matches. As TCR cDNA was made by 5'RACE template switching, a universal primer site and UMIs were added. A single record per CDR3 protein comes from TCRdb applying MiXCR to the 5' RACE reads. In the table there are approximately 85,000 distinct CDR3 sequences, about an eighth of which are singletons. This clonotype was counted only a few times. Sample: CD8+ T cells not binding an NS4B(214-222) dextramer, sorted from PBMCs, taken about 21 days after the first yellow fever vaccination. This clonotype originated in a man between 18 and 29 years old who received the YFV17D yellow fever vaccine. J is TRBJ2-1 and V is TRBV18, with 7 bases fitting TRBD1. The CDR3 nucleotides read TGTGCCAGCTCAAGTAGGGGGCCCTCCTACAATGAGCAGTTCTTC. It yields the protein CASSSRGPSYNEQFF.